Presented here are 7 T cell receptor beta chains from one specimen sequenced in a study of somatic mutations in cytotoxic T cells in rheumatoid arthritis. Generated by immunoSEQ multiplex PCR, the TCRdb table keeps only in-frame clones and is missing some. In the table there are about 15,000 clones, approximately 84% of which are singletons. The source material was CD8+ T cells sorted from blood. The receptor source for this set is an adult with rheumatoid arthritis.

The rearrangement links TRBV10-2 to TRBJ1-1; 10 positions agree with TRBD1. The CDR3 consists of 17 residues. CDR1 and CDR2 from the germline V gene are WSHSY and SAAADI. The V gene end was trimmed by 4 bases and the J gene end by 0 bases; junction bases not matched to a gene: 8. The CDR3 reads CASSAPGTGDMNTEAFF. The CDR3 DNA reads as TGCGCCAGCAGTGCCCCAGGGACAGGGGATATGAACACTGAAGCTTTCTTT.

This clone has a single count. The chain carries TRBV27 and TRBJ2-7; the D call may be TRBD1 or TRBD2 (6 bases each). V was trimmed by 5 bases and J by 1 base, leaving 21 bases between them. The CDR3 covers 17 residues. Germline loops: CDR1 MNHEY, CDR2 SMNVEV (reference sequence). As DNA, the CDR3 is TGTGCCAGCAGTCCCCTGGGGGGCGGGTTGACATCCTACGAGCAGTACTTC. This gives the protein CASSPLGGGLTSYEQYF.

The chain joins TRBV9 to TRBJ1-6; possibly TRBD1 for D (5 bases). The CDR3 is 15 residues long. The germline V gene encodes CDR1 SGDLS and CDR2 YYNGEE. V lost 0 bases to trimming and J lost 5 bases, with 9 bases between them. The chain's CDR3 is CASSVDGGNNSPLHF. CDR3 sequence (DNA): TGTGCCAGCAGCGTAGATGGGGGAAATAATTCACCCCTCCACTTT.

The chain has TRBV13 and TRBJ1-1; the D gene is possibly TRBD1 (6 bases). Germline values: CDR1 PRHDT, CDR2 FYEKMQ (reference sequence). V gave up 5 bases and J gave up 7 bases, with 20 bases separating them. This CDR3 spans 15 amino acids. The DNA of the CDR3 is TGTGCCAGCAGCCCAAACGGGGCGGGGGCCTATGAAGCTTTCTTT. This encodes CASSPNGAGAYEAFF.

This chain connects TRBV5-6 to TRBJ1-2; D remains ambiguous. This CDR3 is built from 15 residues. Germline CDR1 is SGHDT and CDR2 is YYEEEE. The V and J ends lost 6 bases and 7 bases respectively, with 22 bases between them. The CDR3 nucleotides are TGTGCCAGCACCCCCGGCGGATACTTCCTATCTGGCTACACCTTC. This sequence encodes CASTPGGYFLSGYTF.

V and J are TRBV12-2 and TRBJ2-2. TRBV12-2 is assigned pseudogene status. This CDR3 comprises 17 residues. This chain's CDR3 is CASRFRPRGEPNGELFF. CDR3 bases: TGTGCAAGTCGCTTTCGGCCAAGGGGGGAGCCCAACGGGGAGCTGTTTTTT.

CDR3 coding DNA: TGTGCCAGCAGCCCCGTAGGACTAGCGGATAACAATGAGCAGTTCTTC. It encodes CASSPVGLADNNEQFF. This chain joins TRBV7-9 and TRBJ2-1, with 10 positions matching TRBD2. Trimming at V came to 5 bases and at J to 5 bases, leaving 9 bases not matched to a gene. This CDR3 contains 16 residues. Germline V lookup: CDR1 SEHNR, CDR2 FQNEAQ (reference sequence).